This T cell receptor (beta chain) was found in a study of blood T cells in healthy people across ages. Germline CDR1 SQVTM, CDR2 ANQGSEA. This CDR3 is 13 amino acids long. Combining a sample-barcoded 5' primer with a J-beta primer mix, a second PCR ran for roughly 7 to 11 cycles. One entry per CDR3 protein, called by TCRdb with MiXCR from the 5' RACE reads. The table includes fewer than 1,200,000 distinct CDR3 sequences, approximately 25% detected once. Every participating donor contributed about 10 milliliters of peripheral blood through a draw. The sample was also linked to a second study, of T cells of mothers and their children. That report adds: All extracted RNA went into cDNA synthesis, approximately 1.4 ug per 15 ul. Biologically related mothers and children overlapped slightly more than unrelated pairs, a non-significant difference.

This sequence was found in a girl aged 2 to 9 in good health. Sequenced sample: blood. This rearrangement joins TRBV29-1 to TRBJ2-5, with no clear D. The DNA end is more similar to TRBJ2-7, so the J call may be wrong. The CDR3 coding sequence is TGCAGCGTTGTGGGCTATCCCTCCTACGAGCAGTACTTC. Its translation is CSVVGYPSYEQYF.